This entry lists 10 T cell receptor beta chains sequenced from one sample in a study of blood T cell repertoires in COVID-19. The data were produced by immunoSEQ multiplex PCR, yet TCRdb's version contains in-frame clones alone and is incomplete. The repertoire includes roughly 200,000 clones, 87% of them detected once, and 20% to 25% sits in the top ten. Sequenced input: peripheral blood. Receptors were obtained from a man in his 60s with active or convalescent COVID-19.

The chain's CDR3 is CASSPAGVWEQYF. The CDR3 DNA sequence: TGTGCCAGCAGCCCTGCGGGGGTTTGGGAGCAGTACTTC. V usage is TRBV5-4 and J usage is TRBJ2-7; 7 bases align to TRBD2. Losses at the gene ends were 4 bases for V and 7 bases for J; bases not matched to a gene: 8. The CDR3 covers 13 residues. Germline V CDR1 and CDR2: SGHNT, YYREEE (reference sequence).

The chain employs TRBV5-6 and TRBJ1-2, with TRBD1 matching over 7 bases. Germline V CDR1 and CDR2: SGHDT, YYEEEE. Germline trimming cut 4 bases from V and 3 bases from J; bases unmatched to any gene: 6. The length of the CDR3 is 14 residues. CDR3 bases: TGTGCCAGCAGCCCTACAGGGGTTTACTATGGCTACACCTTC. It specifies CASSPTGVYYGYTF.

This clone was counted between two and nine times. V gene TRBV10-3 combines with J gene TRBJ1-2; D perhaps matches TRBD1 (6 bases). The CDR3 length is 15 residues. The germline V gene has CDR1 ENHRY and CDR2 SYGVKD. V was clipped by 10 bases and J by 7 bases, with 25 bases between them. The CDR3 region is CATVEGGQSSGGYTF. In DNA form, the CDR3 reads TGTGCCACCGTTGAAGGGGGACAATCCTCGGGTGGCTACACCTTC.

The chain is built from TRBV30 and TRBJ2-5; perhaps TRBD1 as D (6 bases). CDR3 length: 12 amino acids. Between the trimmed V and J ends, which lost 5 bases and 5 bases, there was a span of 12 bases. CDR1 is GTSNPN, CDR2 SVGIG, per germline (reference sequence). DNA for the CDR3: TGTGCCTGGGCAGGGGCCGGGGAGACCCAGTACTTC. Protein: CAWAGAGETQYF.

There are a few counts of this clone. The rearrangement uses TRBV2 and TRBJ2-2; the D gene is possibly TRBD2 (6 bases). The germline V gene has CDR1 SNHLY and CDR2 FYNNEI. The V gene lost 4 bases and the J gene lost 5 bases, with 11 bases spanning the gap. The CDR3 sequence is 14 residues long. CDR3 sequence: CASSAGTLTGELFF. The CDR3 region has the DNA TGTGCCAGCAGTGCCGGGACTCTAACCGGGGAGCTGTTTTTT. The full variable domain, rest sourced from reference TRBV2 and TRBJ2-2, is EPEVTQTPSHQVTQMGQEVILRCVPISNHLYFYWYRQILGQKVEFLVSFYNNEISEKSEIFDDQFSVERPDGSNFTLKIRSTKLEDSAMYFCASSAGTLTGELFFGEGSRLTVL.

This rearrangement joins TRBV30 to TRBJ2-2, with 10 bases aligning to TRBD1. V trimming: 5 bases; J trimming: 5 bases; junction bases outside the gene matches: 11. Germline V gene data show CDR1 as GTSNPN and CDR2 as SVGIG (reference sequence). This CDR3 spans 16 amino acids. In nucleotides, the CDR3 is TGTGCCTGGGGCATTCACCCGGGACAGGGGACCGGGGAGCTGTTTTTT. This encodes CAWGIHPGQGTGELFF. The whole variable domain, remainder taken from reference TRBV30 and TRBJ2-2, is SQTIHQWPATLVQPVGSPLSLECTVEGTSNPNLYWYRQAAGRGLQLLFYSVGIGQISSEVPQNLSASRPQDRQFILSSKKLLLSDSGFYLCAWGIHPGQGTGELFFGEGSRLTVL.

The chain links TRBV9 to TRBJ2-7; maybe TRBD2 (5 bases). Trimming stripped 3 bases from V and 4 bases from J, with 14 bases between. This CDR3 comprises 14 residues. Germline assignment: CDR1 SGDLS and CDR2 YYNGEE. CDR3 DNA sequence: TGTGCCAGCAGCGACCAAGGAGGATTTTACGAGCAGTACTTC. Translation: CASSDQGGFYEQYF.

This chain uses TRBV18 with TRBJ1-3; D not resolved. The CDR3 runs to 16 residues. Germline CDR1 KGHSH, CDR2 LQKENI. Trimming cost V 6 bases and J 2 bases, with 17 bases left between them. The CDR3: CASSPASGVAGNTIYF. In DNA form, the CDR3 reads TGTGCCAGCTCGCCTGCCAGCGGGGTTGCTGGAAACACCATATATTTT.

This chain joins TRBV5-8 and TRBJ2-1; 10 nucleotides agree with TRBD1. This CDR3 region has 15 residues. V dropped 2 bases and J dropped 4; count of bases not matched to a gene: 3. CDR1 and CDR2 (germline): SGHTS, YDEGEE. Written as DNA, the CDR3 is TGTGCCAGCAGCTTTGCGGGACAGGGGTACAATGAGCAGTTCTTC. This encodes CASSFAGQGYNEQFF.

The rearrangement uses TRBV24-1 and TRBJ2-7; D is ambiguous. The germline V gene has CDR1 KGHDR and CDR2 SFDVKD. The CDR3 sequence is 14 residues long. V lost 0 bases and J 2 bases, leaving 7 bases between the germline ends. The CDR3 bases are TGTGCCACCAGTGATTTGCTGTTTACCTACGAGCAGTACTTC. Amino acids: CATSDLLFTYEQYF.